This record looks at one TCR beta chain sequence and its context. What it recognizes is unknown. The data are from a study of cytomegalovirus exposure and HLA in healthy donors. General study points: An analysis that was carried out later associated 16,000 or so TCR beta sequences with HLA alleles at 0.05 false discovery rate. There were some V segments, including TRBV6-2 and TRBV6-3, excluded as indistinguishable. Many donors shared some public TCRs, even though most TCR sequences were rare. With DRB1 most and HLA-C fewest, TCR association rates differed between HLA loci in a later analysis.

This CDR3 is 12 amino acids long. Trimming stripped 5 bases from V and 5 bases from J, with 8 bases between. From germline, CDR1 is SNHLY and CDR2 FYNNEI. The PCR had 60 Vbeta and 13 Jbeta primers. Assay: immunoSEQ multiplex PCR; the TCRdb copy retains only in-frame clones and omits some. The sample yields under 200,000 clones, more than 70% seen once. This TCR was sampled from a male donor in good health and CMV-seronegative. V usage is TRBV2 and J usage is TRBJ2-3; no definite D call. Input material: PBMCs. Written as DNA, the CDR3 is TGTGCCAGCAGTAAATTACTAGATACGCAGTATTTT. Translating it yields CASSKLLDTQYF.